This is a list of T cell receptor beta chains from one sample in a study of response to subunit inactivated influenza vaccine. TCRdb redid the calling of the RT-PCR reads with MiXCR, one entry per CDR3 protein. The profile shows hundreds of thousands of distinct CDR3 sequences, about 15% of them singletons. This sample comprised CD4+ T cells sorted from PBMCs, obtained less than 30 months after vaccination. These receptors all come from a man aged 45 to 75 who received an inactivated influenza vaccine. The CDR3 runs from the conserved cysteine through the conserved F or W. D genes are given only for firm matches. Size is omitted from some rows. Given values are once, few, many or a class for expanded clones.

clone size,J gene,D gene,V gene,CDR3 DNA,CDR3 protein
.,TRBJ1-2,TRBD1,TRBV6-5,TGTGCCAGCAGTTTCGACAGGGGGCAGGGCTATGGCTACACCTTC,CASSFDRGQGYGYTF
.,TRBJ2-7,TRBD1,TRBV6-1,TGTGCCAGCAGTGGGACAAGGGGGCTCTACGAGCAGTACTTC,CASSGTRGLYEQYF
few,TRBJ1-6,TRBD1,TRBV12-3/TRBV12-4,TGTGCCAGCAGTGTCTCGACAGGGGGGAGTAATTCACCCCTCCACTTT,CASSVSTGGSNSPLHF
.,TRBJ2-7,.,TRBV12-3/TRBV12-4,TGTGCCAGCAGTTACTCATCCGCACGGGTGGACGAGCAGTACTTC,CASSYSSARVDEQYF
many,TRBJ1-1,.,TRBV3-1,TGTGCCAGCAGCCCCGGGGGCATTAGGAACACTGAAGCTTTCTTT,CASSPGGIRNTEAFF
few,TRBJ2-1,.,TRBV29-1,TGCAGCGTTGGACCCATTCTCTCCTACAATGAGCAGTTCTTC,CSVGPILSYNEQFF
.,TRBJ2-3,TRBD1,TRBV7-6,TGTGCCAGCAGCTTACGTCCACAGGGGACAGATACGCAGTATTTT,CASSLRPQGTDTQYF
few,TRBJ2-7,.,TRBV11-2,TGTGCCAGCAGCCACTTAGTTTTTTCCTACGAGCAGTACTTC,CASSHLVFSYEQYF
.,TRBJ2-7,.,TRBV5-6,TGTGCCAGCAGCTTTGTAGGTATCTACGAGCAGTACTTC,CASSFVGIYEQYF
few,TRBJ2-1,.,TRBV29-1,TGCAGCGTGGCCGAGACTTACAATGAGCAGTTCTTC,CSVAETYNEQFF
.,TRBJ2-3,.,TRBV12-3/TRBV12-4,TGTGCCAGTACCCGTGGACCGGTAGGGCAGTATTTT,CASTRGPVGQYF
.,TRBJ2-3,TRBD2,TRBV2,TGTGCCAGCAAACTAGCGGGGGAAGATACGCAGTATTTT,CASKLAGEDTQYF
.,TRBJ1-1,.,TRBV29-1,TGCAGCGTTGCGAACACTGAAGCTTTCTTT,CSVANTEAFF
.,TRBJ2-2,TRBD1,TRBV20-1,TGCAGTGCTAGACCGGGACAGAAAAACACCGGGGAGCTGTTTTTT,CSARPGQKNTGELFF
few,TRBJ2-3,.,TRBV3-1,TGTGCCAGCAGCCAAGACGGGGCCTTCACAGATACGCAGTATTTT,CASSQDGAFTDTQYF
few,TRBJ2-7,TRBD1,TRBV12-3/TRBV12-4,TGTGCCAGCAGTTTTCCCCGAGGACAGGGCTCCTACGAGCAGTACTTC,CASSFPRGQGSYEQYF
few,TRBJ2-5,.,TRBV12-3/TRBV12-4,TGTGCCAGCAGTTTGACGGTGGAGAAGACCCAGTACTTC,CASSLTVEKTQYF
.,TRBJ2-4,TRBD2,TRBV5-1,TGCGCCAGCAGCTTAAACCCCGGGACTAGCGGGGGATCAGCCAAAAACATTCAGTACTTC,CASSLNPGTSGGSAKNIQYF
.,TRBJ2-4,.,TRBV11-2,TGTGCCAGCAGCTTAGAGTTGGGGGCCAAAAACATTCAGTACTTC,CASSLELGAKNIQYF
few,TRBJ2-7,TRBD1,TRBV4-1,TGCGCCAGCAGCCAAGGGGACAGCTTTTCCTACGAGCAGTACTTC,CASSQGDSFSYEQYF
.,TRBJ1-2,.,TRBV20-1,TGCAGTGCTAGAGATCCCAACTATGGCTACACCTTC,CSARDPNYGYTF
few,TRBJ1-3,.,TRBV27,TGTGCCAGCAGTCCGGGGACTTTTTGGGGAAACACCATATATTTT,CASSPGTFWGNTIYF
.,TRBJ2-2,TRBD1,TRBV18,TGTGCCAGCTCACCGCTTAACCGGGACAGAAACACCGGGGAGCTGTTTTTT,CASSPLNRDRNTGELFF
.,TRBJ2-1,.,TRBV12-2,TGTGCAAGTCGTGCTTCCCATACGGCGGGGGGGCTCAATGAGCAGTTCTTC,CASRASHTAGGLNEQFF
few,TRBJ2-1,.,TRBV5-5,TGTGCCAGCATCCATGGACGGATCTCCTACAATGAGCAGTTCTTC,CASIHGRISYNEQFF
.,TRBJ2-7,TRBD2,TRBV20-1,TGCAGTGCTAGAGGCGGGAGTATTGGTTACGAGCAGTACTTC,CSARGGSIGYEQYF
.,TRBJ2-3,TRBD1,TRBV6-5,TGTGCCAGCAGTTATTTGGGACAGGGGGGCGATACGCAGTATTTT,CASSYLGQGGDTQYF
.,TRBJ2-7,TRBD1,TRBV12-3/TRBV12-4,TGTGCCAGCAGTAGACAGGGGATAACCTACGAGCAGTACTTC,CASSRQGITYEQYF
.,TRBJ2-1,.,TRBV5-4,TGTGCCAGCAGCCTTGCAGGGATCAGTCGGGAGCAGTTCTTC,CASSLAGISREQFF
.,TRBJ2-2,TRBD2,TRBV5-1,TGCGCCAGCAGCCGGGGACTAGCGGGGGACCCGAACACCGGGGAGCTGTTTTTT,CASSRGLAGDPNTGELFF
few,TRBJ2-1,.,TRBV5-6,TGTGCCAGCAGCACCTTAGCGGAAACCTACAATGAGCAGTTCTTC,CASSTLAETYNEQFF
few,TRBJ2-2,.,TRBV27,TGTGCCAGCAGTTTTACCAGGGTGAACACCGGGGAGCTGTTTTTT,CASSFTRVNTGELFF
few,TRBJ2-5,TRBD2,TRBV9,TGTGCCAGCAGCCAAGGACTAGTGGGGGGAGAGACCCAGTACTTC,CASSQGLVGGETQYF
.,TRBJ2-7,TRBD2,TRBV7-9,TGTGCCAGCAGCTTAACCAGCGGGAGGCTGGAGCAGTACTTC,CASSLTSGRLEQYF
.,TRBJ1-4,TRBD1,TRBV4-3,TGCGCCAGCAGCCAAGGAGGACAGGGCTTGTTAAATGAAAAACTGTTTTTT,CASSQGGQGLLNEKLFF
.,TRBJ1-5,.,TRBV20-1,TGCAGTGCTAGTAGGGGGGGCCGTAGCAATCAGCCCCAGCATTTT,CSASRGGRSNQPQHF
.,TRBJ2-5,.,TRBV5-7,TGTGCCAGCAGAGACAGAAGGCAAGAGACCCAGTACTTC,CASRDRRQETQYF
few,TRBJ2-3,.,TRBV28,TGTGCCAGCAGTCTACCCGGTCTGGGGCCCACAGATACGCAGTATTTT,CASSLPGLGPTDTQYF
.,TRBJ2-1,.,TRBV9,TGTGCCAGCAGCGGATACAGGGATCGGAATGAGCAGTTCTTC,CASSGYRDRNEQFF
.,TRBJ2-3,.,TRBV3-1,TGTGCCAGCAGCCGTGCTTCGGCTAGCACAGATACGCAGTATTTT,CASSRASASTDTQYF
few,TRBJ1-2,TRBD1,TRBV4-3,TGCGCCAGCAGCCAAACCCTTACAGGGGGCGGACTTAATGGCTACACCTTC,CASSQTLTGGGLNGYTF
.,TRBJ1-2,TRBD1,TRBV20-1,TGCAGTGCTAGAGAACCCGCTCGACAGGGTCGAGATGGCTACACCTTC,CSAREPARQGRDGYTF
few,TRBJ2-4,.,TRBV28,TGTGCCAGCAGTTCAAATGGCAAAAACATTCAGTACTTC,CASSSNGKNIQYF
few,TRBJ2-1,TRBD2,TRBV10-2,TGCGCCAGCCGAATGGCTAGCGGGAGAGGTGAGCAGTTCTTC,CASRMASGRGEQFF
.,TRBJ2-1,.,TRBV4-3,TGCGCCAGCAGCCCCATGGATGGGGTAGGAAATGAGCAGTTCTTC,CASSPMDGVGNEQFF
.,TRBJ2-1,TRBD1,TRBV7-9,TGTGCCAGCAGCTCGGGACAGGGGGTACAGTTCTTC,CASSSGQGVQFF
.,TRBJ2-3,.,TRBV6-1,TGTGCCAGCAGTGAAACGTTAAGCACAGATACGCAGTATTTT,CASSETLSTDTQYF
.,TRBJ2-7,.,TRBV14,TGTGCCAGCAGCCAGTTTCTAGCCGGCGAGCAGTACTTC,CASSQFLAGEQYF
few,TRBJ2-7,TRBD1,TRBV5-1,TGCGCCAGCAGGGGAGGACAGGGGATGGAGCAGTACTTC,CASRGGQGMEQYF
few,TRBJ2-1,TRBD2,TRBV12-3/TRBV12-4,TGTGCCAGCAGAATCGGACTAGCGGGGAACAATGAGCAGTTCTTC,CASRIGLAGNNEQFF
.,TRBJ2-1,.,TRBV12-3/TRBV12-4,TGTGCCAGCAGTTTAAATCCTGTGGAGCAGTTCTTC,CASSLNPVEQFF
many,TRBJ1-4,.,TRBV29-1,TGCAGCGTTGCTTTCCGTCGGGAAAAACTGTTTTTT,CSVAFRREKLFF
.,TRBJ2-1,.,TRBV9,TGTGCCAGCGACCGGGGGCCCCACTCCTACAATGAGCAGTTCTTC,CASDRGPHSYNEQFF
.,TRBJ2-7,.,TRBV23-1,TGCGCCAGCAGTCACCTAGCCTACGAGCAGTACTTC,CASSHLAYEQYF
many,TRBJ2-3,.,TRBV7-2,TGTGCCAGCAGCGATTTAACGCGGGATACGCAGTATTTT,CASSDLTRDTQYF
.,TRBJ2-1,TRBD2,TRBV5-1,TGCGCCAGCAGCTCCCCCCTAGCGGGGAGGATCAATGAGCAGTTCTTC,CASSSPLAGRINEQFF
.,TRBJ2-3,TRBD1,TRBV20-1,TGCAGTGCTAAGGGTCCCGGGACAGGGTCCACAGATACGCAGTATTTT,CSAKGPGTGSTDTQYF
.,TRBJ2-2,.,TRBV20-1,TGCAGTGCTAGAGATGCAATCCATCCAAACCCGAACACCGGGGAGCTGTTTTTT,CSARDAIHPNPNTGELFF
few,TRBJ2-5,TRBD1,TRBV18,TGTGCCAGCTCAGGCGGGACAGGGGTGAAGGAGACCCAGTACTTC,CASSGGTGVKETQYF